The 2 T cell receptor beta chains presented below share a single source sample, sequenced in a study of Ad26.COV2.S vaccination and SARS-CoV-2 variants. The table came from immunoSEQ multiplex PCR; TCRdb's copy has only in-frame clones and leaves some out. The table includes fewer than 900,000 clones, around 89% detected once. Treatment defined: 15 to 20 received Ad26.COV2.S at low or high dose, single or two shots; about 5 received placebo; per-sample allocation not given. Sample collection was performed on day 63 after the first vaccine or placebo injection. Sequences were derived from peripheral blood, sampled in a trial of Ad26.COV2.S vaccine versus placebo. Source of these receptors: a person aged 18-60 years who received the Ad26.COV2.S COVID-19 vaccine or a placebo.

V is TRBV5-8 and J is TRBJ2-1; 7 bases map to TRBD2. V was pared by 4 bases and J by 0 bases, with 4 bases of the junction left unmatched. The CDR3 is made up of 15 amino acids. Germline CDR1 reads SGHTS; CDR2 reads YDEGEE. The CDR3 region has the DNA TGTGCCAGCAGCAGGGACTATAGCTCCTACAATGAGCAGTTCTTC. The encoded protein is CASSRDYSSYNEQFF. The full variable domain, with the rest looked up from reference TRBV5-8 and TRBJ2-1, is EAGVTQSPTHLIKTRGQQATLRCSPISGHTSVYWYQQALGLGLQFLLWYDEGEERNRGNFPPRFSGRQFPNYSSELNVNALELEDSALYLCASSRDYSSYNEQFFGPGTRLTVL.

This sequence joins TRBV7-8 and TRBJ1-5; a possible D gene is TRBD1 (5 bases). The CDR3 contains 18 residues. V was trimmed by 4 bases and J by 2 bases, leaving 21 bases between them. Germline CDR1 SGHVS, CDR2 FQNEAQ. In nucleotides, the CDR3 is TGTGCCAGCAGCTACGAAGGTCACAGGTTTGGTCGCAATCAGCCCCAGCATTTT. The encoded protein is CASSYEGHRFGRNQPQHF.